A single sample gave rise to the 8 T cell receptor beta chains below, sequenced in a study of tumor-infiltrating lymphocytes in oesophageal squamous cell carcinoma. TCRdb recomputed calls from the PCR reads with MiXCR, one row per CDR3 protein. The sample lists 9,900 or so distinct CDR3 sequences, around 54% occurring once. Sequencing was carried out using esophageal tumor tissue. These receptors were taken from a female donor with esophageal squamous cell carcinoma.

This chain connects TRBV7-2 to TRBJ1-1, with D perhaps TRBD1 (5 bases). In germline, CDR1 is SGHTA, CDR2 FQGNSA. This CDR3 spans 14 amino acids. Deletions cut 1 base from V and 0 bases from J, with 6 bases between. CDR3: CASSLVGVNTEAFF. The CDR3 DNA is TGTGCCAGCAGCTTAGTGGGGGTGAACACTGAAGCTTTCTTT.

This clonotype was picked up a small number of times. J is TRBJ1-5 and V is TRBV2; no clear D gene. Germline values: CDR1 SNHLY, CDR2 FYNNEI. V shed 0 bases and J shed 5 bases, with 2 bases lying between them. This CDR3 contains 12 residues. The CDR3 loop is CASSEAHQPQHF. CDR3 nucleotide sequence: TGTGCCAGCAGTGAAGCCCATCAGCCCCAGCATTTT.

To note about this clonotype: As the CDR3 is not closed by the conserved phenylalanine or tryptophan, this likely results from a read error. This chain uses TRBV7-3 with TRBJ2-5; D gene ambiguous. The CDR3 runs to 12 residues. V was clipped by 1 base and J by 4 bases, with 4 bases between them. Germline lookup yields CDR1 SGHTA and CDR2 FQGTGA. Written as DNA, the CDR3 is TGTGCCAGCAGCTTAAACGGAGAGACCCAGTACCTC. Amino acids: CASSLNGETQYL.

The chain carries TRBV7-2 and TRBJ2-1, with 7 positions matching TRBD2. Trimming took 5 bases from V and 6 from J; bases not matched to a gene: 13. Germline V CDR1 and CDR2: SGHTA, FQGNSA. There are 16 residues in the CDR3. The CDR3 nucleotides are TGTGCCAGCAGCACCAGTGCGGCGGGAGTTGGCAATGAGCAGTTCTTC. Its protein product is CASSTSAAGVGNEQFF.

This clonotype was detected only once. The V and J genes are TRBV12-3 or TRBV12-4 and TRBJ2-7, with 8 bases that match TRBD2. The J call is doubtful: the DNA matches TRBJ2-1 better. The CDR3 runs 12 residues. The CDR3, as DNA: TGTGCCAGCAGTCTGAAGCGGGAGAGGCAGTTCTTC. Translating gives CASSLKRERQFF.

This clonotype has at least ten counts. The V gene is TRBV27, the J gene TRBJ2-7, with 12 bases that match TRBD2. The CDR3 spans 15 residues. V lost 5 bases and J lost 1; bases outside the gene matches: 3. Looked up from germline, CDR1 is MNHEY and CDR2 is SMNVEV (reference sequence). CDR3 amino acids: CASSAGLAGSYEQYF. CDR3 sequence (DNA): TGTGCCAGCAGTGCCGGACTAGCGGGATCCTACGAGCAGTACTTC.

Judged by abundance, this clonotype is medium-sized. The chain is built from TRBV7-2 and TRBJ2-7; possible D gene TRBD1, 6 bases. The CDR3 is 16 residues long. V was clipped by 1 base and J by 1 base, with 14 bases between them. CDR1 and CDR2 (germline): SGHTA, FQGNSA. The CDR3 bases are TGTGCCAGCAGCTTAGATGGGACAAGCAAATCCTACGAGCAGTACTTC. It codes for CASSLDGTSKSYEQYF.

This chain joins TRBV7-6 and TRBJ1-6; D unclear. The germline gives CDR1 SGHVS, CDR2 FNYEAQ. The CDR3 extends over 12 amino acids. V lost 3 bases and J 8 bases, leaving 5 bases between the germline ends. CDR3 sequence reads: CASSFLDSPLHF. CDR3 sequence (DNA): TGTGCCAGCAGCTTTTTGGATTCACCCCTCCACTTT.